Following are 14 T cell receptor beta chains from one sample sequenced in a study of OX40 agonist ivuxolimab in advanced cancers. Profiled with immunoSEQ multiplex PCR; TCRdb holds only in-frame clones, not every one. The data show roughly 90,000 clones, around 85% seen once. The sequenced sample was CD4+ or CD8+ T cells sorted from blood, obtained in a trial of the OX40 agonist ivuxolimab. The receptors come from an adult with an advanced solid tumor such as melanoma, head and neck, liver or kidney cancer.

The CDR3 loop reads CASSEGPANYGYTF. CDR3 bases: TGTGCCAGCAGTGAAGGCCCAGCTAACTATGGCTACACCTTC. This chain links TRBV2 with TRBJ1-2; no firm D call. The CDR3 runs to 14 residues. Germline V gene lookup returns CDR1 SNHLY and CDR2 FYNNEI. V lost 1 base to trimming and J lost 0 bases, with 6 bases between them.

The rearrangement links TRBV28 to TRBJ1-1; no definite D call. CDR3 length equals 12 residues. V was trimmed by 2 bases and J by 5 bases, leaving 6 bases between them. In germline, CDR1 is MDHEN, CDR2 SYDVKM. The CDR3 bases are TGTGCCAGCAGTTTAAGGGTGACTGAAGCTTTCTTT. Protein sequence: CASSLRVTEAFF. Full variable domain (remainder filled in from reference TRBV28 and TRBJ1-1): DVKVTQSSRYLVKRTGEKVFLECVQDMDHENMFWYRQDPGLGLRLIYFSYDVKMKEKGDIPEGYSVSREKKERFSLILESASTNQTSMYLCASSLRVTEAFFGQGTRLTVV.

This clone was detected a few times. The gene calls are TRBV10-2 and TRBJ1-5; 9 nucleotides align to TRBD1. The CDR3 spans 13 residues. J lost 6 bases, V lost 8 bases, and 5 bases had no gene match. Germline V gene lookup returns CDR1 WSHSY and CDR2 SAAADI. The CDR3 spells CASSGQGSQPQHF. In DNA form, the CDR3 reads TGCGCCAGCTCTGGACAGGGGTCTCAGCCCCAGCATTTT.

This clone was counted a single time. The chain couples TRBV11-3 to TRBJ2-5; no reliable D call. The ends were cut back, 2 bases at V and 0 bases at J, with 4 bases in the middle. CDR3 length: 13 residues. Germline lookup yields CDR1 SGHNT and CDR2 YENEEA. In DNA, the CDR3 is TGTGCCAGCAGCTTACAGAACCAAGAGACCCAGTACTTC. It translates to CASSLQNQETQYF.

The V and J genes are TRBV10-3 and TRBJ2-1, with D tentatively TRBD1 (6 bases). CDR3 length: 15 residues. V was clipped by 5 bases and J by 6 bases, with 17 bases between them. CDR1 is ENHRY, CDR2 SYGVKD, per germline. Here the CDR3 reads CAISSGDIQGNEQFF. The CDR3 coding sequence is TGTGCCATCAGTTCCGGGGACATTCAAGGCAATGAGCAGTTCTTC.

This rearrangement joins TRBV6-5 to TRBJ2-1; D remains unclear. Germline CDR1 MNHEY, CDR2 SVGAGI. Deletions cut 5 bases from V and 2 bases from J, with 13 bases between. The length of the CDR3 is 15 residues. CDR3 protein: CASSPTRAPYNEQFF. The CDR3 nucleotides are TGTGCCAGCAGTCCTACCCGCGCCCCCTACAATGAGCAGTTCTTC.

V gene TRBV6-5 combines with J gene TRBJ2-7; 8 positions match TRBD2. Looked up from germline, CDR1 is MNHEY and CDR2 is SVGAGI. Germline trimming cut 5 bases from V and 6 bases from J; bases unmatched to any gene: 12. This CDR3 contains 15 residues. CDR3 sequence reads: CASSTPGTRGSEQYF. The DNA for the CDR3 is TGTGCCAGCAGTACTCCCGGGACTAGAGGGAGCGAGCAGTACTTC.

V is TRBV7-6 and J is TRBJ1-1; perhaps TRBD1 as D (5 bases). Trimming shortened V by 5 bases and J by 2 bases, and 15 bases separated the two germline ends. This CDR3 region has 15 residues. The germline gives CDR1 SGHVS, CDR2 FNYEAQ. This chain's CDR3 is CASSPRDFRNTEAFF. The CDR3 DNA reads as TGTGCCAGCAGCCCGCGGGACTTTAGAAACACTGAAGCTTTCTTT.

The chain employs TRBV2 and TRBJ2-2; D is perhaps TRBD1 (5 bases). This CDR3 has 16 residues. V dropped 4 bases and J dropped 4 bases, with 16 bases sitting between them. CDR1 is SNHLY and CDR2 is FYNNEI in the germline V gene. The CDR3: CASSVFASRGTGELFF. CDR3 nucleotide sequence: TGTGCCAGCAGTGTCTTTGCTAGTAGGGGCACCGGGGAGCTGTTTTTT.

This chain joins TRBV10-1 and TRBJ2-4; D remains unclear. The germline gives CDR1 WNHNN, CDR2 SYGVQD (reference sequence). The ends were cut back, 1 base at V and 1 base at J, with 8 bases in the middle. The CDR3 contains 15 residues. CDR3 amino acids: CASSEFHGAKNIQYF. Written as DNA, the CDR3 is TGCGCCAGCAGTGAGTTCCACGGGGCCAAAAACATTCAGTACTTC.

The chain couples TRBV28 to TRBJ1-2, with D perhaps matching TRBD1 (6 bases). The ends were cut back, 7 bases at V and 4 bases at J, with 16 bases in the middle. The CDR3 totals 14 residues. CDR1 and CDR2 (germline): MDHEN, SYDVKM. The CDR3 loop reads CASIPTGPFYGYTF. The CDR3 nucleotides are TGTGCCAGCATCCCTACAGGGCCTTTCTATGGCTACACCTTC.

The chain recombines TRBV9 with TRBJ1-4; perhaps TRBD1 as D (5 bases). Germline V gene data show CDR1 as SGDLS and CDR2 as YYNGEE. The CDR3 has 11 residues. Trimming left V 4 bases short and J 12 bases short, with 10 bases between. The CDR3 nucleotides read TGTGCCAGCAGCAGAGGGGCGGAACTGTTTTTT. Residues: CASSRGAELFF.

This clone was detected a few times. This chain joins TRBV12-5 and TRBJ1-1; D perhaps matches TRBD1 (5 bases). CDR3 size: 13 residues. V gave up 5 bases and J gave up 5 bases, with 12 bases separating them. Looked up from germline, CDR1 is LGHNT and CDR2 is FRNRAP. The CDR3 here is CASGLEEGTEAFF. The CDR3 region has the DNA TGTGCTAGTGGTCTAGAGGAGGGGACTGAAGCTTTCTTT.

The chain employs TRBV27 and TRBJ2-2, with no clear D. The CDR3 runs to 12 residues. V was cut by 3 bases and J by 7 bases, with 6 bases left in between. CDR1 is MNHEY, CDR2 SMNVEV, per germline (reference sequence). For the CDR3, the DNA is TGTGCCAGCAGTTTGGGTTACGGGGAGCTGTTTTTT. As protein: CASSLGYGELFF.